The sequence of this TCR beta chain was determined in a study of blood T cell repertoires in COVID-19. Turning to the study itself: The study drew acute and convalescent COVID-19 samples from the United States, Italy and Spain. Nucleic acid was either cDNA or gDNA, and it came from T cells, B-cell-depleted T cells, or PBMCs.

This clone was recorded only once. Per the original data handling: Quantification of nucleated cells was approximated via reference gene primer amplification. Sequenced by immunoSEQ multiplex PCR; TCRdb stores in-frame clones only, minus some. The V and J calls and clone size come from that table; D and trimming were worked out from the DNA. The sample lists about 120,000 clones; around three quarters were seen once. The CDR3 has 13 residues. Germline values: CDR1 SGHRS, CDR2 YFSETQ. V lost 4 bases to trimming and J lost 2 bases, with 10 bases between them. Sequencing input: peripheral blood. The sequence was collected from a man in his 70s with acute or convalescent COVID-19. The chain is built from TRBV5-1 and TRBJ2-7, with D unresolved. The CDR3 bases are TGCGCCAGCAGCGAGACATCCGCCTACGAGCAGTACTTC. Protein: CASSETSAYEQYF.